This T cell receptor beta chain was observed in a study of shared clonotypes between healthy human individuals. On this clone itself: Its antigen is not known.

Clones were read by immunoSEQ multiplex PCR, and TCRdb kept only the in-frame ones, dropping some. The sample contains about 2 million clones, about 95% of which appear only once. Study-level results: With several donors compared, roughly 4.9% of naive CD4 clonotypes were shared. Blood was the sole source, and tissue repertoires probably differ.

Trimming took 5 bases from V and 7 from J, leaving 14 bases between them. CDR1 is SEHNR, CDR2 FQNEAQ, per germline (reference sequence). This CDR3 region has 13 residues. The sequencing sample was made of naive CD4+ T cells sorted from blood. Noted subset: CD45RA+ positively selected. The sequence came from a man aged 18 to 35 in good health. The chain carries TRBV7-9 and TRBJ1-1, with D tentatively TRBD1 (6 bases). CDR3 loop: CASSQRQVSEAFF. The CDR3 region has the DNA TGTGCCAGCAGCCAAAGACAGGTCAGTGAAGCTTTCTTT. The full variable domain, its missing parts supplied by reference TRBV7-9 and TRBJ1-1, is DTGVSQNPRHKITKRGQNVTFRCDPISEHNRLYWYRQTLGQGPEFLTYFQNEAQLEKSRLLSDRFSAERPKGSFSTLEIQRTEQGDSAMYLCASSQRQVSEAFFGQGTRLTVV.